Listed below are T cell receptor beta chains from one sample, sequenced in a study of cytomegalovirus exposure and HLA in healthy donors. Only in-frame clones appear in the TCRdb table, and some are missing; sequencing was by immunoSEQ multiplex PCR. The sample table sets out about 200,000 clones. Sequencing was performed on PBMCs. The receptors here all came from a boy aged 10-17 years in good health and CMV-seronegative. Each CDR3 is given with its conserved first and last residue. D genes are given only for firm matches.

>.|TRBV6-5|15|TRBJ2-6
CASTPGYAGANVLTF
TGTGCCAGCACTCCAGGGTATGCTGGGGCCAATGTCCTGACTTTC
>TRBD2|TRBV30|13|TRBJ2-1
CAWGLTSSNEQFF
TGTGCCTGGGGATTGACTAGCTCCAATGAGCAGTTCTTC
>.|TRBV25-1|15|TRBJ1-5
CASSEGRLGNQPQHF
TGTGCCAGCAGTGAAGGAAGGCTAGGCAATCAGCCCCAGCATTTT
>.|TRBV6-5|14|TRBJ2-5
CASSNQMAGETQYF
TGTGCCAGCAGTAACCAGATGGCTGGAGAGACCCAGTACTTC
>TRBD1|TRBV5-1|15|TRBJ2-7
CASSLGQGFPYEQYF
TGCGCCAGCAGCTTGGGACAGGGGTTCCCCTACGAGCAGTACTTC
>.|TRBV7-2|15|TRBJ2-7
CASSLPVGGSYEQYF
TGTGCCAGCAGCTTACCGGTAGGGGGTTCCTACGAGCAGTACTTC
>.|TRBV7-9|18|TRBJ1-3
CASSLVSFSGNSGNTIYF
TGTGCCAGCAGCTTAGTAAGTTTCAGCGGCAACTCTGGAAACACCATATATTTT
>TRBD1|TRBV7-3|13|TRBJ2-5
CASSRGQKETQYF
TGTGCCAGCAGCCGGGGACAGAAAGAGACCCAGTACTTC
>.|TRBV19|15|TRBJ2-5
CASSIARTEQETQYF
TGTGCCAGTAGTATAGCTCGGACAGAGCAAGAGACCCAGTACTTC
>TRBD1|TRBV4-2|17|TRBJ1-6
CASSQARQGIDNSPLHF
TGTGCCAGCAGCCAAGCCCGACAGGGAATCGATAATTCACCCCTCCACTTT
>TRBD1|TRBV12-5|13|TRBJ1-1
CASGLRGDTEAFF
TGTGCTAGTGGTCTCAGGGGGGACACTGAAGCTTTCTTT
>TRBD1|TRBV18|11|TRBJ1-1
CASSPRGEAFF
TGTGCCAGCTCACCCAGGGGGGAAGCTTTCTTT
>.|TRBV5-6|13|TRBJ1-2
CASTIRGNYGYTF
TGTGCCAGCACGATCAGGGGTAACTATGGCTACACCTTC
>TRBD1|TRBV5-4|15|TRBJ1-2
CASSLEGQGHYGYTF
TGTGCCAGCAGCTTGGAAGGACAGGGACACTATGGCTACACCTTC
>.|TRBV19|14|TRBJ1-3
CASMSGASGNTIYF
TGTGCCAGTATGTCAGGGGCCTCTGGAAACACCATATATTTT
>.|TRBV9|15|TRBJ2-6
CASSPLLSGANVLTF
TGTGCCAGCAGCCCCCTACTCTCTGGGGCCAACGTCCTGACTTTC
>.|TRBV7-8|14|TRBJ1-1
CASSLVPGGTEAFF
TGTGCCAGCAGCTTAGTCCCAGGAGGCACTGAAGCTTTCTTT
>.|TRBV7-8|14|TRBJ2-1
CASSFRGPYNEQFF
TGTGCCAGCAGCTTTAGGGGTCCGTACAATGAGCAGTTCTTC
>TRBD1|TRBV7-2|14|TRBJ1-1
CASSLQGAATEAFF
TGTGCCAGCAGCTTACAGGGGGCGGCTACTGAAGCTTTCTTT
>TRBD1|TRBV5-4|14|TRBJ2-5
CASSIMTGHETQYF
TGTGCCAGCAGCATTATGACAGGGCACGAGACCCAGTACTTC
>.|TRBV7-2|15|TRBJ2-7
CASSLVQGISYEQYF
TGTGCCAGCAGCTTAGTTCAGGGGATCTCCTACGAGCAGTACTTC
>.|TRBV9|14|TRBJ2-7
CASSDGGHSYEQYF
TGTGCCAGCAGCGACGGGGGGCACTCCTACGAGCAGTACTTC
>.|TRBV7-9|14|TRBJ2-3
CASTWGRPTDTQYF
TGTGCCAGCACCTGGGGCAGGCCAACAGATACGCAGTATTTT
>TRBD2|TRBV5-1|15|TRBJ2-3
CASSLQSSGAYGQYF
TGCGCCAGCAGCTTGCAGTCTAGCGGGGCGTACGGGCAGTATTTT